A single sample gave rise to the 29 T cell receptor beta chains below, sequenced in a study of beta chain features in type 1 diabetes. Expressed TCRB transcripts were sequenced, since all the RNA that had been isolated was reverse transcribed. The method was immunoSEQ multiplex PCR; TCRdb's version includes in-frame clones alone and lacks a portion of them. Among more than 300,000 clones, less than 15% were seen once, and the ten largest hold roughly 0.017%. The sample was naive CD4+ T cells from blood. These receptors were obtained from a woman in her late teens or twenties in good health.

The rearrangement uses TRBV19 and TRBJ1-5; 11 bases fit TRBD1. The CDR3 is 17 amino acids. Germline V CDR1 and CDR2: LNHDA, SQIVND (reference sequence). The V gene end was trimmed by 3 bases and the J gene end by 2 bases; junction bases not matched to a gene: 6. CDR3 coding DNA: TGTGCCAGTAGTATCGGAGGACAGGGGGCAGGCAATCAGCCCCAGCATTTT. Translated, it gives CASSIGGQGAGNQPQHF. Drawing the rest from reference TRBV19 and TRBJ1-5, the complete variable domain is DGGITQSPKYLFRKEGQNVTLSCEQNLNHDAMYWYRQDPGQGLRLIYYSQIVNDFQKGDIAEGYSVSREKKESFPLTVTSAQKNPTAFYLCASSIGGQGAGNQPQHFGDGTRLSIL.

This chain links TRBV7-6 with TRBJ2-1; 9 bases are shared with TRBD2. Per the germline V gene, CDR1 is SGHVS and CDR2 is FNYEAQ. CDR3 size: 15 residues. J was trimmed by 9 bases and V by 2 bases; bases with no gene match: 8. DNA for the CDR3: TGTGCCAGCAGCTTACGTGGACTAGCGCTAAGTGAGCAGTTCTTC. Amino acids: CASSLRGLALSEQFF.

This clone appeared a few times. V usage is TRBV4-3 and J usage is TRBJ2-1; D might be TRBD1 (5 bases). Per the germline V gene, CDR1 is LGHNA and CDR2 is YSLEER. The CDR3 has 12 residues. Trimming pared 3 bases from V and 13 bases from J, leaving 13 bases between. CDR3 loop: CASSQGQGGQFF. The CDR3 nucleotides read TGCGCCAGCAGCCAGGGCCAGGGTGGTCAGTTCTTC.

This clone was found a few times. The DNA of the CDR3 is TGTGCCAGCAGTTGGCCAAACTATGGCTACACCTTC. Amino acid sequence: CASSWPNYGYTF. The chain links TRBV28 to TRBJ1-2; D is uncertain. This CDR3 has 12 residues. Germline CDR1 and CDR2: MDHEN and SYDVKM. Between the trimmed V and J ends, which lost 4 bases and 2 bases, there was a span of 5 bases.

A remark on this clone: Other DNA sequences within the sample encode an identical CDR3. The J gene is TRBJ2-7, the V gene TRBV28; D uncertain. V was shortened by 7 bases and J by 0 bases, with 7 bases between the two germline ends. Germline CDR1 MDHEN, CDR2 SYDVKM. The CDR3 loop spans 12 amino acids. The CDR3 is CASTPSSYEQYF. The CDR3 DNA sequence: TGTGCCAGCACCCCGAGCTCCTACGAGCAGTACTTC. Full variable domain (rest looked up from reference TRBV28 and TRBJ2-7): DVKVTQSSRYLVKRTGEKVFLECVQDMDHENMFWYRQDPGLGLRLIYFSYDVKMKEKGDIPEGYSVSREKKERFSLILESASTNQTSMYLCASTPSSYEQYFGPGTRLTVT.

This clone was observed a few times. V is TRBV5-6 and J is TRBJ2-7, with TRBD1 as a possible D gene (7 bases). CDR1 SGHDT and CDR2 YYEEEE come from the germline V gene. V lost 0 bases, J lost 3 bases, and 13 bases lay in between. The CDR3 loop spans 15 amino acids. The CDR3 DNA reads TGTGCCAGCAGCTTGGGAGGAGGGGGCTACTACGAGCAGTACTTC. Translated: CASSLGGGGYYEQYF. Based on the CDR3 plus reference TRBV5-6 and TRBJ2-7, the full variable domain is DAGVTQSPTHLIKTRGQQVTLRCSPKSGHDTVSWYQQALGQGPQFIFQYYEEEERQRGNFPDRFSGHQFPNYSSELNVNALLLGDSALYLCASSLGGGGYYEQYFGPGTRLTVT.

This chain uses TRBV4-3 with TRBJ2-1, with 9 bases lining up with TRBD2. Germline CDR1 reads LGHNA; CDR2 reads YSLEER. This CDR3 spans 15 amino acids. Trimming took 2 bases from V and 4 from J; bases not matched to a gene: 3. CDR3 sequence: CASSQSGRSYNEQFF. The DNA for the CDR3 is TGCGCCAGCAGCCAAAGCGGGAGGTCTTACAATGAGCAGTTCTTC.

The CDR3 DNA sequence: TGTGCCAGCAGCTTAGTGGTAAATCCACTCACCGGGGAGCTGTTTTTT. Its translation is CASSLVVNPLTGELFF. The rearrangement uses TRBV7-2 and TRBJ2-2; D is undetermined. CDR1 is SGHTA and CDR2 is FQGNSA in the germline V gene. The CDR3 runs to 16 residues. V gave up 1 base and J gave up 4 bases, with 13 bases separating them.

The V call is TRBV23-1, the J call TRBJ2-1, with D possibly matching TRBD2 (5 bases). TRBV23-1 is an ORF, with its function uncertain. This CDR3 contains 13 residues. Trimming took off 0 bases at V and 8 bases at J, with 8 bases between the two ends. CDR3 sequence: CASSQSRADEQFF. The CDR3, as DNA: TGCGCCAGCAGTCAATCGCGGGCGGATGAGCAGTTCTTC.

This clone has more than one count but fewer than ten. The chain uses TRBV5-1 and TRBJ2-7; tentative D call: TRBD2 (5 bases). The V gene lost 3 bases and the J gene lost 3 bases, with 10 bases spanning the gap. Germline V gene sequence: CDR1 SGHRS, CDR2 YFSETQ. The CDR3 totals 13 residues. The CDR3 DNA follows: TGCGCCAGCAGCTCCACCGGGGTCTACGAGCAGTACTTC. It codes for CASSSTGVYEQYF.

J is TRBJ2-1 and V is TRBV2; perhaps TRBD1 as D (5 bases). Trimming took 10 bases from V and 6 from J, leaving 16 bases between them. Germline V gives CDR1 SNHLY, CDR2 FYNNEI. The CDR3 extends over 13 amino acids. Here the CDR3 reads CATLSDIANEQFF. CDR3 DNA sequence: TGTGCCACCCTATCGGACATTGCCAATGAGCAGTTCTTC.

This clone was counted only a few times. J is TRBJ1-5 and V is TRBV7-6, with D tentatively TRBD1 (5 bases). The CDR3 has 14 residues. V lost 5 bases and J lost 6, with 14 bases in between. Germline V gives CDR1 SGHVS, CDR2 FNYEAQ. This CDR3 reads CASSARTSSQPQHF. The DNA of the CDR3 is TGTGCCAGCAGCGCTAGGACATCTAGTCAGCCCCAGCATTTT.

The chain has TRBV30 and TRBJ1-5, with D possibly matching TRBD1 (6 bases). This CDR3 comprises 13 residues. Germline V gene data show CDR1 as GTSNPN and CDR2 as SVGIG (reference sequence). The V gene lost 5 bases and the J gene lost 0 bases, with 8 bases spanning the gap. The CDR3 bases are TGTGCCTGGGGACAGCATAGCAATCAGCCCCAGCATTTT. Translating it yields CAWGQHSNQPQHF.

This chain connects TRBV7-3 to TRBJ2-3; the D gene is possibly TRBD2 (5 bases). Germline V CDR1 and CDR2: SGHTA, FQGTGA. Trimming cost V 1 base and J 1 base, with 6 bases left between them. CDR3 size: 14 residues. The CDR3 is CASSLKAGTDTQYF. The DNA for the CDR3 is TGTGCCAGCAGCTTAAAAGCGGGCACAGATACGCAGTATTTT.

This clone was observed a few times. The chain couples TRBV25-1 to TRBJ2-5, with D possibly being TRBD2 (5 bases). Trimming took 4 bases from V and 3 from J, leaving 15 bases between them. The CDR3 covers 15 residues. Germline values: CDR1 MGHDK, CDR2 SYGVNS. CDR3 nucleotides: TGTGCCAGCAGTGCCCCAGGACGGGGAAAAGAGACCCAGTACTTC. It codes for CASSAPGRGKETQYF.

This clone was seen only a few times. The chain joins TRBV29-1 to TRBJ2-7; D gene unclear. V lost 8 bases to trimming and J lost 5 bases, with 16 bases between them. Germline V lookup: CDR1 SQVTM, CDR2 ANQGSEA. This CDR3 is built from 12 residues. The CDR3 spells CSIQHLLDEQYF. The CDR3 nucleotides read TGCAGCATACAGCATCTCCTTGACGAGCAGTACTTC.

V gene TRBV19 combines with J gene TRBJ1-3; unclear D gene. Germline CDR1 reads LNHDA; CDR2 reads SQIVND (reference sequence). Trimming took 6 bases from V and 1 from J, leaving 13 bases between them. The CDR3 is 15 residues long. The CDR3 region has the DNA TGTGCCAGTAGCCCGGGGATAGTTTCTGGAAACACCATATATTTT. Protein sequence: CASSPGIVSGNTIYF.

This clone was observed a handful of times. The chain links TRBV29-1 to TRBJ1-1; 7 nucleotides line up with TRBD1. V shed 5 bases, J shed 1 base, and the junction held 7 bases outside the gene matches. Germline values: CDR1 SQVTM, CDR2 ANQGSEA. This CDR3 is built from 14 residues. CDR3 residues: CSVLPTGPNTEAFF. CDR3 coding DNA: TGCAGCGTTTTACCGACAGGGCCGAACACTGAAGCTTTCTTT.

This chain uses TRBV2 with TRBJ1-2; 10 positions match TRBD1. Looked up from germline, CDR1 is SNHLY and CDR2 is FYNNEI. The CDR3 is 14 residues long. The J segment lost 5 bases and the V segment lost 7 bases, leaving 7 bases of the junction unmatched. The CDR3 here is CASNKDRGAYGYTF. Here the CDR3 DNA reads TGTGCCAGCAACAAGGACAGGGGGGCATATGGCTACACCTTC.

The chain has TRBV5-1 and TRBJ2-3; D uncertain. V lost 0 bases to trimming and J lost 4 bases, with 12 bases between them. There are 15 residues in the CDR3. From germline, CDR1 is SGHRS and CDR2 YFSETQ. CDR3 region: CASSLDWLVSDTQYF. The CDR3 nucleotides are TGCGCCAGCAGCTTGGATTGGCTAGTGTCAGATACGCAGTATTTT. The complete variable domain, with remaining parts taken from reference TRBV5-1 and TRBJ2-3, reads KAGVTQTPRYLIKTRGQQVTLSCSPISGHRSVSWYQQTPGQGLQFLFEYFSETQRNKGNFPGRFSGRQFSNSRSEMNVSTLELGDSALYLCASSLDWLVSDTQYFGPGTRLTVL.

In regard to this clone: This same CDR3 is encoded by further DNA sequences in the sample. The chain recombines TRBV4-3 with TRBJ2-7, with TRBD2 identical over 10 bases. V was pared by 3 bases and J by 1 base, with 3 bases of the junction left unmatched. This CDR3 contains 15 residues. The germline V gene encodes CDR1 LGHNA and CDR2 YSLEER. The CDR3 here is CASSQVAGGSYEQYF. CDR3 nucleotide sequence: TGCGCCAGCAGCCAGGTAGCGGGGGGATCCTACGAGCAGTACTTC.

This chain links TRBV7-9 with TRBJ2-1, with TRBD2 as a possible D gene (6 bases). Germline CDR1 is SEHNR and CDR2 is FQNEAQ (reference sequence). V lost 8 bases and J lost 0, with 14 bases in between. The length of the CDR3 is 15 residues. CDR3 residues: CASLGGLSSYNEQFF. The CDR3 DNA is TGTGCCAGCCTTGGGGGACTGAGCTCCTACAATGAGCAGTTCTTC.

The rearrangement uses TRBV6-5 and TRBJ1-3; TRBD1 matches 7 bases. The CDR3 is 14 amino acids. Germline assignment: CDR1 MNHEY and CDR2 SVGAGI. The V segment lost 10 bases and the J segment 2 bases; nucleotides outside the gene matches: 8. The CDR3 sequence: CATYRGGPGNTIYF. Here the CDR3 DNA reads TGTGCCACCTACAGGGGAGGCCCTGGAAACACCATATATTTT.

In its sample, this clone was seen a few times. The chain is built from TRBV25-1 and TRBJ2-1; 10 bases line up with TRBD2. Germline V lookup: CDR1 MGHDK, CDR2 SYGVNS. The junction had 19 bases not matched to a gene; V was cut back by 7 bases and J by 10 bases. The length of the CDR3 is 17 residues. CDR3 region: CASTRPGASGRIREQFF. The CDR3 bases are TGTGCCAGCACTCGTCCGGGGGCTAGCGGGAGAATACGGGAGCAGTTCTTC.

V is TRBV7-9 and J is TRBJ2-7; 7 nucleotides match TRBD1. The V gene end was trimmed by 1 base and the J gene end by 6 bases; junction bases not matched to a gene: 6. The CDR3 sequence is 14 residues long. Per the germline V gene, CDR1 is SEHNR and CDR2 is FQNEAQ (reference sequence). The CDR3 here is CASSLEGAVSEQYF. CDR3 bases: TGTGCCAGCAGCTTAGAGGGGGCAGTCTCCGAGCAGTACTTC. Drawing the rest from reference TRBV7-9 and TRBJ2-7, the complete variable domain is DTGVSQNPRHKITKRGQNVTFRCDPISEHNRLYWYRQTLGQGPEFLTYFQNEAQLEKSRLLSDRFSAERPKGSFSTLEIQRTEQGDSAMYLCASSLEGAVSEQYFGPGTRLTVT.

The chain is built from TRBV27 and TRBJ2-2; TRBD2 matches at 10 bases. The germline V gene has CDR1 MNHEY and CDR2 SMNVEV (reference sequence). J gave up 1 base and V 5 bases, and 1 base lay outside the gene matches. CDR3 length: 15 amino acids. The CDR3 sequence is CASSRTSGNTGELFF. The CDR3 region has the DNA TGTGCCAGCAGTCGGACTAGCGGGAACACCGGGGAGCTGTTTTTT.

This clone was observed a handful of times. This chain connects TRBV5-4 to TRBJ2-7; possibly TRBD1 for D (6 bases). There are 12 residues in the CDR3. Trimming removed 4 bases from V and 7 bases from J, with 12 bases in between. Germline V gene sequence: CDR1 SGHNT, CDR2 YYREEE (reference sequence). The CDR3 sequence: CASSQDRGEQYF. Here the CDR3 DNA reads TGTGCCAGCAGCCAAGATAGGGGGGAGCAGTACTTC.

This clone was seen only a few times. The chain is built from TRBV30 and TRBJ2-1, with D perhaps TRBD2 (5 bases). The CDR3 is 13 amino acids. CDR1 GTSNPN and CDR2 SVGIG come from the germline V gene (reference sequence). V lost 2 bases and J lost 2, with 7 bases in between. This CDR3 is CAWSRGPYNEQFF. The CDR3 region has the DNA TGTGCCTGGAGTAGAGGGCCCTACAATGAGCAGTTCTTC.

The chain is built from TRBV30 and TRBJ2-7, with D unresolved. With 3 bases removed from V and 5 bases from J, the gap between germline ends came to 11 bases. The CDR3 runs 12 residues. Germline values: CDR1 GTSNPN, CDR2 SVGIG (reference sequence). CDR3 sequence (DNA): TGTGCCTGGAGCCTGGCCGACAACGAGCAGTACTTC. This encodes CAWSLADNEQYF.